The clone carrying this T cell receptor (beta chain) was observed many times. Its cognate antigen is unknown. The data were taken from a study of response to subunit inactivated influenza vaccine. TCRdb re-called the RT-PCR reads with MiXCR, one entry per CDR3 protein. The sample lists 500,000 to 650,000 distinct CDR3 sequences; 6.5% to 8% were seen once. The germline V and J ends were trimmed by 5 bases and 4 bases, with 12 bases remaining between them. The germline CDR1 and CDR2 sequences are LNHNV and YYDKDF (reference sequence). The CDR3 sequence is 14 residues long. General study points: Authors suggested each seasonal influenza vaccination recruits few new T cells.

The receptor was isolated from a man aged 50 to 69 who received an inactivated influenza vaccine. The rearrangement links TRBV15 to TRBJ1-3; D remains ambiguous. This specimen was PBMCs from blood, taken 23 months after vaccination. CDR3 nucleotides: TGTGCCACCAGCGAAGATGCTTCGGGAAACACCATATATTTT. Translating gives CATSEDASGNTIYF.